This T cell receptor beta chain stems from a study of CD8 T cell repertoires and HIV-1 epitope variants. CDR1 and CDR2 from the germline V gene are SGHDN and FVKESK. Between the trimmed V and J ends, which lost 0 bases and 3 bases, there was a span of 14 bases. CDR3 length equals 16 residues. Details on this clone: What it binds is not known.

Sequencing of TCR beta CDR3 used immunoSEQ survey depth. Repertoires were generated with immunoSEQ multiplex PCR, while TCRdb's copy carries only in-frame clones and drops some. The sample yields about 5,600 clones, about 65% seen once. What was sequenced was cultured CD8+ T cells derived from PBMCs. The V gene is TRBV14, the J gene TRBJ1-2; D is perhaps TRBD1 (5 bases). This TCR derives from a male donor with HIV. CDR3 sequence reads: CASSQDLGRVDYGYTF. Here the CDR3 DNA reads TGTGCCAGCAGCCAAGACTTGGGCAGGGTGGACTATGGCTACACCTTC. Full variable domain (rest looked up from reference TRBV14 and TRBJ1-2): EAGVTQFPSHSVIEKGQTVTLRCDPISGHDNLYWYRRVMGKEIKFLLHFVKESKQDESGMPNNRFLAERTGGTYSTLKVQPAELEDSGVYFCASSQDLGRVDYGYTFGSGTRLTVV.